A selection of T cell receptor beta chains follows, all from one sample in a study of cytomegalovirus exposure and HLA in healthy donors. Only in-frame clones appear in the TCRdb table, and some are missing; sequencing was by immunoSEQ multiplex PCR. The data contain approximately 100,000 clones, 65% to 80% of them singletons. Material: PBMCs. The receptor source for this set is a young woman in good health and CMV-seropositive. Both conserved end residues are part of each CDR3. Clone size appears in some rows only: once, few, many, or a class for an expanded clone.

j_gene	v_gene	abundance	CDR3aa
TRBJ2-3	TRBV6-6	NA	CASSYFRTSTDTQYF
TRBJ2-3	TRBV2	few	CASSEDGSGGTDTQYF
TRBJ1-2	TRBV13	NA	CASSLRTGGYSYGYTF
TRBJ2-7	TRBV15	NA	CATSRGTSGAYGQYF
TRBJ2-2	TRBV7-6	NA	CASSLRRSGDHRDTGELFF
TRBJ1-5	TRBV28	NA	CASSLNGGNQPQHF
TRBJ2-7	TRBV6-1	NA	CASSLGQGAHEQYF
TRBJ1-5	TRBV14	NA	CASSRGQAQPQHF
TRBJ1-1	TRBV29-1	once	CSVGEGTGGGTEAFF
TRBJ1-5	TRBV29-1	few	CSVAGPNQPQHF
TRBJ2-2	TRBV7-3	NA	CASSLNGQGTSGELFF